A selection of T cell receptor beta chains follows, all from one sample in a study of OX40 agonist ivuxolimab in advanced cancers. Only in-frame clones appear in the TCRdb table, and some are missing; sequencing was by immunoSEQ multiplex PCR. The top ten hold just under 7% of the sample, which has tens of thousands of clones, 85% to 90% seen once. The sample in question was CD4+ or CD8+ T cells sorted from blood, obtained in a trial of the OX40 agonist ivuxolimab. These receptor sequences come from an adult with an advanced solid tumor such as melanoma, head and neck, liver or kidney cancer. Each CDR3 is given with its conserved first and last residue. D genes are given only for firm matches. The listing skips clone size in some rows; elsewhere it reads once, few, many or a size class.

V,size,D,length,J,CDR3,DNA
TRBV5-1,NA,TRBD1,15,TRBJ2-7,CASSLEGTGGAEQYF,TGCGCCAGCAGCTTGGAGGGGACAGGGGGCGCCGAGCAGTACTTC
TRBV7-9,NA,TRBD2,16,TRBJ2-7,CASSRLPGTSGYEQYF,TGTGCCAGCAGCCGCCTTCCCGGGACTAGCGGCTACGAGCAGTACTTC
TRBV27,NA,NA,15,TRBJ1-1,CASSLREGKDTEAFF,TGTGCCAGCAGTTTACGGGAGGGAAAGGACACTGAAGCTTTCTTT
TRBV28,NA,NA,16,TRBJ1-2,CASTPSGFGGNYGYTF,TGTGCCAGCACCCCTTCAGGTTTTGGGGGCAACTATGGCTACACCTTC
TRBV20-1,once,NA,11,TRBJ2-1,CSARVWNEQFF,TGCAGTGCTAGGGTGTGGAATGAGCAGTTCTTC
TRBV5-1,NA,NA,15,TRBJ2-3,CASSLAGGFTDTQYF,TGCGCCAGCAGCTTGGCCGGGGGATTCACAGATACGCAGTATTTT
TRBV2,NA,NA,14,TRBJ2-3,CASSTGRRTDTQYF,TGTGCCAGCAGTACGGGACGGCGCACAGATACGCAGTATTTT
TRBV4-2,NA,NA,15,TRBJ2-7,CASSQEGRDLYEQYF,TGTGCCAGCAGCCAAGAGGGCCGAGACCTCTACGAGCAGTACTTC
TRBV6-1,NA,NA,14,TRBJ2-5,CASTSTGLQETQYF,TGTGCCAGCACTTCGACAGGACTCCAAGAGACCCAGTACTTC
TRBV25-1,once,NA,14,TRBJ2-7,CASSESRVGYEQYF,TGTGCCAGCAGTGAATCCAGGGTGGGGTACGAGCAGTACTTC
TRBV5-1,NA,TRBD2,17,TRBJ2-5,CASSFSGTSILGETQYF,TGCGCCAGCAGCTTCTCCGGGACTAGCATCCTTGGGGAGACCCAGTACTTC
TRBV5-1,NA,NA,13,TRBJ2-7,CASGPRGVYEQYF,TGCGCCAGCGGGCCAAGAGGGGTCTACGAGCAGTACTTC
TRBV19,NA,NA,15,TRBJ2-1,CASILADVFYNEQFF,TGTGCCAGTATATTAGCCGACGTTTTCTACAATGAGCAGTTCTTC
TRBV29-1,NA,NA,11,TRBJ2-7,CSVAASYEQYF,TGCAGCGTGGCAGCCTCCTACGAGCAGTACTTC
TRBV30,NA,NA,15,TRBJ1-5,CAWSVEGLPVQPQHF,TGTGCCTGGAGTGTAGAGGGTCTGCCTGTGCAGCCCCAGCATTTT
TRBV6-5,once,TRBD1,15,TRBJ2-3,CASSYSKQGIDTQYF,TGTGCCAGCAGTTACTCGAAACAGGGGATAGATACGCAGTATTTT
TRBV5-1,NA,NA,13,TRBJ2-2,CASSLRSTGELFF,TGCGCCAGCAGCTTGCGGAGCACCGGGGAGCTGTTTTTT
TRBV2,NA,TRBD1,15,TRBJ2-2,CASSVLQGGLGELFF,TGTGCCAGCAGCGTTTTACAGGGGGGTTTGGGGGAGCTGTTTTTT
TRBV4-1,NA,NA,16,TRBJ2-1,CASSLTTRGGFDEQFF,TGCGCCAGCAGCCTGACCACGAGAGGCGGATTCGATGAGCAGTTCTTC
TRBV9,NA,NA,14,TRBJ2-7,CASSVGASGYEQYF,TGTGCCAGCAGCGTGGGGGCTAGCGGCTACGAGCAGTACTTC
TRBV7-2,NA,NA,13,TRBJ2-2,CASSFSSTGELFF,TGTGCCAGCAGCTTTTCGAGCACCGGGGAGCTGTTTTTT
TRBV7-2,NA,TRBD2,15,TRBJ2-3,CASSLEAGATDTQYF,TGTGCCAGCAGCTTAGAGGCGGGAGCAACAGATACGCAGTATTTT